This T cell receptor beta chain emerged from a study of blood T cells in healthy people across ages. Points from the study as a whole: Diversity estimated from one million T cells was considered an underestimate. A roughly linear fall in TCR beta diversity per million T cells was seen with increasing age.

The CDR3 runs to 14 residues. Per germline, CDR1 SGHAT and CDR2 FQDESV (reference sequence). Losses at the gene ends were 3 bases for V and 3 bases for J; bases not matched to a gene: 4. Points on this clonotype: Antigen unknown.

For the second PCR, which ran for about 6 to 11 cycles, a sample-barcoded 5' primer and a J-beta primer mix were used. A template-switch adaptor with 12 random nucleotides tagged each cDNA molecule. Paired-end reads containing CDR3 totaled no fewer than 2.5 million for each sample. TCRdb fed the 5' RACE reads into MiXCR, producing one record per CDR3 protein. The table includes approximately 1,100,000 distinct CDR3 sequences, 40% to 50% detected once. The source of this sequence is a woman in her fifties or sixties in good health. The sequenced sample consisted of blood. This chain joins TRBV11-1 and TRBJ1-1; TRBD1 matches at 7 bases. The CDR3 reads CASSFQGVDTEAFF. In nucleotides, the CDR3 is TGTGCCAGCAGCTTCCAGGGGGTCGACACTGAAGCTTTCTTT.